Listed below are T cell receptor beta chains from one sample, sequenced in a study of blood T cell repertoires in COVID-19. Here immunoSEQ multiplex PCR was the method, and the copy in TCRdb shows in-frame clones only, minus some. The sample holds more than 85,000 clones; more than 85% are singletons and the top ten take 0.85% to 1%. The sequenced sample consisted of peripheral blood. Receptor source: a man aged 55 to 70 with acute or convalescent COVID-19. Both conserved end residues are part of each CDR3. The D gene is left open where the match is weak. Clone size appears in some rows only: once, few, many, or a class for an expanded clone.

clone_size: -
v_call: TRBV7-9
d_call: TRBD1
j_call: TRBJ1-2
cdr3_nt: TGTGCCAGCAGCCCTGGGACAGGGCTAATAGGGGGCTACACCTTC
cdr3_aa: CASSPGTGLIGGYTF

clone_size: -
v_call: TRBV6-1
d_call: -
j_call: TRBJ2-6
cdr3_nt: TGTGCCAGCAGTGACGACAACTCTGGGGCCAACGTCCTGACTTTC
cdr3_aa: CASSDDNSGANVLTF

clone_size: -
v_call: TRBV2
d_call: -
j_call: TRBJ2-2
cdr3_nt: TGTGCCAGCAGGAGGGGGATCGGGGAGCTGTTTTTT
cdr3_aa: CASRRGIGELFF

clone_size: -
v_call: TRBV24-1
d_call: -
j_call: TRBJ1-5
cdr3_nt: TGTGCCACCAGGGAGTCCGATCAGCCCCAGCATTTT
cdr3_aa: CATRESDQPQHF

clone_size: -
v_call: TRBV30
d_call: TRBD1
j_call: TRBJ2-1
cdr3_nt: TGTGCCTGGAGTGCAGGGACAGCCATATACAATGAGCAGTTCTTC
cdr3_aa: CAWSAGTAIYNEQFF

clone_size: -
v_call: TRBV7-9
d_call: -
j_call: TRBJ1-1
cdr3_nt: TGTGCCAGCAGCTTTGGGGACTTCTACACTGAAGCTTTCTTT
cdr3_aa: CASSFGDFYTEAFF

clone_size: -
v_call: TRBV6-1
d_call: -
j_call: TRBJ1-5
cdr3_nt: TGTGCCAGCAGTGAAGCGCCCAGGTCCAGCAATCAGCCCCAGCATTTT
cdr3_aa: CASSEAPRSSNQPQHF

clone_size: -
v_call: TRBV9
d_call: -
j_call: TRBJ1-1
cdr3_nt: TGTGCCAGCAGCCGGGAGGTGGAGAACACTGAAGCTTTCTTT
cdr3_aa: CASSREVENTEAFF

clone_size: -
v_call: TRBV19
d_call: TRBD1
j_call: TRBJ2-2
cdr3_nt: TGTGCCAGCCGGGACAGGGGAGACACCGGGGAGCTGTTTTTT
cdr3_aa: CASRDRGDTGELFF

clone_size: -
v_call: TRBV7-2
d_call: -
j_call: TRBJ2-2
cdr3_nt: TGTGCCAGCAGCCCCAGAGGGACAACCGGGGAGCTGTTTTTT
cdr3_aa: CASSPRGTTGELFF

clone_size: few
v_call: TRBV2
d_call: -
j_call: TRBJ1-3
cdr3_nt: TGTGCCAGCCGTGAGAGTCGGGGCTCTGGAAACACCATATATTTT
cdr3_aa: CASRESRGSGNTIYF

clone_size: -
v_call: TRBV19
d_call: -
j_call: TRBJ2-6
cdr3_nt: TGTGCCAGTACCCCATCGGGGGACGGGGCCAACGTCCTGACTTTC
cdr3_aa: CASTPSGDGANVLTF

clone_size: -
v_call: TRBV3-1/TRBV3-2
d_call: TRBD1
j_call: TRBJ1-1
cdr3_nt: TGTGCCAGCAGCCCCCCCCCGAGGGGGCAGAACACTGAAGCTTTCTTT
cdr3_aa: CASSPPPRGQNTEAFF

clone_size: -
v_call: TRBV2
d_call: TRBD2
j_call: TRBJ2-1
cdr3_nt: TGTGCCAGCTCCGGGACTAGAGGGACCAATGAGCAGTTCTTC
cdr3_aa: CASSGTRGTNEQFF

clone_size: -
v_call: TRBV30
d_call: -
j_call: TRBJ1-3
cdr3_nt: TGTGCCTGGCAACAGGGAATCTTGTCTGGAAACACCATATATTTT
cdr3_aa: CAWQQGILSGNTIYF

clone_size: -
v_call: TRBV5-1
d_call: -
j_call: TRBJ2-3
cdr3_nt: TGCGCCAGCAGCTTGGGGGCCTCCTTTGGGGATACGCAGTATTTT
cdr3_aa: CASSLGASFGDTQYF

clone_size: -
v_call: TRBV6-4
d_call: TRBD2
j_call: TRBJ2-1
cdr3_nt: TGTGCCAGCAGTGACGGGACTAGCGGGAACAATGAGCAGTTCTTC
cdr3_aa: CASSDGTSGNNEQFF

clone_size: -
v_call: TRBV15
d_call: -
j_call: TRBJ1-5
cdr3_nt: TGTGCCACCAGCAAAAGAGGGGAGGGCCAGCCCCAGCATTTT
cdr3_aa: CATSKRGEGQPQHF

clone_size: -
v_call: TRBV19
d_call: -
j_call: TRBJ1-1
cdr3_nt: TGTGCCAGTAGTATAGGGACTTCTACAATGAACACTGAAGCTTTCTTT
cdr3_aa: CASSIGTSTMNTEAFF

clone_size: -
v_call: TRBV3-1/TRBV3-2
d_call: TRBD2
j_call: TRBJ2-1
cdr3_nt: TGTGCCAGCAGCCCCGGACTAGCGAAAAATGAGCAGTTCTTC
cdr3_aa: CASSPGLAKNEQFF

clone_size: -
v_call: TRBV9
d_call: -
j_call: TRBJ1-3
cdr3_nt: TGTGCCAGCAGCGTAGATGGGGGGTTTGGAAACACCATATATTTT
cdr3_aa: CASSVDGGFGNTIYF

clone_size: once
v_call: TRBV24-1
d_call: TRBD2
j_call: TRBJ2-1
cdr3_nt: TGTGCCACCAGTGACCCCTTAGCGGGAGCCTACAATGAGCAGTTCTTC
cdr3_aa: CATSDPLAGAYNEQFF

clone_size: -
v_call: TRBV3-1/TRBV3-2
d_call: TRBD1
j_call: TRBJ1-5
cdr3_nt: TGTGCCAGCAGCCAAGGGAGGACAGGAACGGAAAATCAGCCCCAGCATTTT
cdr3_aa: CASSQGRTGTENQPQHF

clone_size: -
v_call: TRBV11-3
d_call: -
j_call: TRBJ2-1
cdr3_nt: TGTGCCAGCAGCCCTCGGAGGTCTCCCTACAATGAGCAGTTCTTC
cdr3_aa: CASSPRRSPYNEQFF

clone_size: -
v_call: TRBV5-1
d_call: -
j_call: TRBJ1-1
cdr3_nt: TGCGCCAGCAGCGCTACAGGACAGCTTAACACTGAAGCTTTCTTT
cdr3_aa: CASSATGQLNTEAFF

clone_size: -
v_call: TRBV19
d_call: -
j_call: TRBJ2-2
cdr3_nt: TGTGCCAGTAGTAGCGTCGTGGAGCTGTTTTTT
cdr3_aa: CASSSVVELFF

clone_size: -
v_call: TRBV5-1
d_call: TRBD2
j_call: TRBJ2-5
cdr3_nt: TGCGCCAGCAGCTTGGACGGTAGCGGGAGAGCTGGCGAGACCCAGTACTTC
cdr3_aa: CASSLDGSGRAGETQYF

clone_size: -
v_call: TRBV18
d_call: -
j_call: TRBJ1-1
cdr3_nt: TGTGCCAGCTCACCTATAGGGGGCACTGAAGCTTTCTTT
cdr3_aa: CASSPIGGTEAFF

clone_size: -
v_call: TRBV5-1
d_call: TRBD2
j_call: TRBJ2-5
cdr3_nt: TGCGCCAGCAGCCGAACTAGCGGGAGCCCCCAAGAGACCCAGTACTTC
cdr3_aa: CASSRTSGSPQETQYF

clone_size: -
v_call: TRBV7-3
d_call: TRBD1
j_call: TRBJ2-1
cdr3_nt: TGTGCCAGCAGCTTAGGACAGGGAACCTACAATGAGCAGTTCTTC
cdr3_aa: CASSLGQGTYNEQFF

clone_size: -
v_call: TRBV10-3
d_call: TRBD2
j_call: TRBJ2-3
cdr3_nt: TGTGCCATCAGTGATGGGGAGGGGAGCACAGATACGCAGTATTTT
cdr3_aa: CAISDGEGSTDTQYF

clone_size: -
v_call: TRBV7-6
d_call: TRBD2
j_call: TRBJ2-5
cdr3_nt: TGTGCCAGCAGCTCAGGACTAGCGGGAGGCGGTGAGACCCAGTACTTC
cdr3_aa: CASSSGLAGGGETQYF

clone_size: -
v_call: TRBV2
d_call: -
j_call: TRBJ2-5
cdr3_nt: TGTGCCAGCAGGGGTCACAGAATGATCCAAGAGACCCAGTACTTC
cdr3_aa: CASRGHRMIQETQYF

clone_size: -
v_call: TRBV2
d_call: -
j_call: TRBJ1-5
cdr3_nt: TGTGCCAGCAGTAGCGGGACGGTGGGCAATCAGCCCCAGCATTTT
cdr3_aa: CASSSGTVGNQPQHF

clone_size: -
v_call: TRBV27
d_call: TRBD1
j_call: TRBJ2-1
cdr3_nt: TGTGCCAGCAGCCGCGGACAGGATGAGCAGTTCTTC
cdr3_aa: CASSRGQDEQFF

clone_size: -
v_call: TRBV28
d_call: -
j_call: TRBJ1-5
cdr3_nt: TGTGCCAGCAGCGCAGGGAATCAGCCCCAGCATTTT
cdr3_aa: CASSAGNQPQHF

clone_size: -
v_call: TRBV18
d_call: -
j_call: TRBJ1-1
cdr3_nt: TGTGCCAGCTCACGAGGTCCGGGACAACCGAACACTGAAGCTTTCTTT
cdr3_aa: CASSRGPGQPNTEAFF

clone_size: -
v_call: TRBV27
d_call: TRBD1
j_call: TRBJ1-1
cdr3_nt: TGTGCCAGCAGTTCCTATGACAGGGGAGCTGAAGCTTTCTTT
cdr3_aa: CASSSYDRGAEAFF

clone_size: -
v_call: TRBV7-9
d_call: -
j_call: TRBJ1-1
cdr3_nt: TGTGCCAGCTCGACGGGGACAACCTTGAACACTGAAGCTTTCTTT
cdr3_aa: CASSTGTTLNTEAFF

clone_size: -
v_call: TRBV9
d_call: TRBD1
j_call: TRBJ1-4
cdr3_nt: TGTGCCAGCAGCGTCGGACAGGTTGGGGCTAATGAAAAACTGTTTTTT
cdr3_aa: CASSVGQVGANEKLFF

clone_size: -
v_call: TRBV27
d_call: TRBD2
j_call: TRBJ2-2
cdr3_nt: TGTGCCAGCAGTCCCTCTGCCCAAGGAGCGGGAGTAACCGGGGAGCTGTTTTTT
cdr3_aa: CASSPSAQGAGVTGELFF

clone_size: -
v_call: TRBV19
d_call: TRBD1
j_call: TRBJ1-2
cdr3_nt: TGTGCCAGTAGTATTCAGGGGGCAAACCATGGCTACACCTTC
cdr3_aa: CASSIQGANHGYTF

clone_size: -
v_call: TRBV6-5
d_call: TRBD1
j_call: TRBJ2-2
cdr3_nt: TGTGCCAGCTTGACAGGGGCGGGCACCGGGGAGCTGTTTTTT
cdr3_aa: CASLTGAGTGELFF

clone_size: -
v_call: TRBV28
d_call: -
j_call: TRBJ2-1
cdr3_nt: TGTGCCAGCAGTAGGGTGGGGCAGAAACCTCTCAATGAGCAGTTCTTC
cdr3_aa: CASSRVGQKPLNEQFF

clone_size: -
v_call: TRBV6-4
d_call: -
j_call: TRBJ2-1
cdr3_nt: TGTGCCAGCAGTGGAACTCCCTACAATGAGCAGTTCTTC
cdr3_aa: CASSGTPYNEQFF

clone_size: -
v_call: TRBV28
d_call: TRBD1
j_call: TRBJ1-2
cdr3_nt: TGTGCCAGCAGTCCCCCCGGGACAGGGGGCTACACCTTC
cdr3_aa: CASSPPGTGGYTF